This T cell receptor (beta chain) comes out of a study of blood T cell repertoires in COVID-19. The overall study: Samples taken during acute and convalescent COVID-19 were collected in the United States, Italy and Spain. Nucleic acid was either cDNA or gDNA, and it came from T cells, B-cell-depleted T cells, or PBMCs.

Study processing details: Using reference gene primer amplification, nucleated cell counts were estimated. Sequenced by immunoSEQ multiplex PCR; TCRdb stores in-frame clones only, minus some. V and J calls and clone size are copied from that table; D and trimming were computed from the DNA. The sample holds 260,000 or so clones, over 75% seen once. The CDR3 has 12 amino acids. V lost 9 bases to trimming and J lost 7 bases, with 15 bases between them. CDR1 MDHEN and CDR2 SYDVKM come from the germline V gene. The sequencing sample was made of peripheral blood. The TCR was taken from a human donor in a cohort sampled during active COVID-19. The chain couples TRBV28 to TRBJ1-2; no firm D call. CDR3 coding DNA: TGTGCCAGTGTATTCGGGGTGGGTGGCTACACCTTC. Its protein is CASVFGVGGYTF.